These 26 T cell receptor beta chains came from one sample sequenced in a study of OX40 agonist ivuxolimab in advanced cancers. Using immunoSEQ multiplex PCR, the repertoire was profiled, and TCRdb retains in-frame clones only, with some absent. Of fewer than 65,000 clones listed, approximately 86% are singletons. The sequences come from CD4+ or CD8+ T cells sorted from blood, collected in a trial of the OX40 agonist ivuxolimab. The receptors shown here come from an adult with an advanced solid tumor such as melanoma, head and neck, liver or kidney cancer.

The rearrangement joins TRBV11-3 to TRBJ2-5, with a weak D call TRBD1 (5 bases). Deletions cut 4 bases from V and 0 bases from J, with 9 bases between. Germline V gene sequence: CDR1 SGHNT, CDR2 YENEEA. The CDR3 is made up of 14 amino acids. The CDR3 is CASSYDRYQETQYF. In nucleotides, the CDR3 is TGTGCCAGCAGCTACGACAGATACCAAGAGACCCAGTACTTC. Filled out from reference TRBV11-3 and TRBJ2-5, the complete variable domain reads EAGVVQSPRYKIIEKKQPVAFWCNPISGHNTLYWYLQNLGQGPELLIRYENEEAVDDSQLPKDRFSAERLKGVDSTLKIQPAELGDSAVYLCASSYDRYQETQYFGPGTRLLVL.

The V gene is TRBV10-3, the J gene TRBJ2-3, with D unclear. V dropped 6 bases and J dropped 1 base, with 2 bases sitting between them. The germline CDR1 and CDR2 sequences are ENHRY and SYGVKD. This CDR3 comprises 11 residues. CDR3 nucleotides: TGTGCCATCAGACGCACAGATACGCAGTATTTT. It translates to CAIRRTDTQYF.

The V call is TRBV28, the J call TRBJ2-5; D is perhaps TRBD1 (6 bases). CDR1 and CDR2 (germline): MDHEN, SYDVKM. The CDR3 length is 12 residues. Trimming left V 8 bases short and J 5 bases short, with 12 bases between. The CDR3 reads CASETGMETQYF. CDR3 DNA: TGTGCCAGCGAAACAGGGATGGAGACCCAGTACTTC. The entire variable domain, with the rest obtained from reference TRBV28 and TRBJ2-5, is as follows: DVKVTQSSRYLVKRTGEKVFLECVQDMDHENMFWYRQDPGLGLRLIYFSYDVKMKEKGDIPEGYSVSREKKERFSLILESASTNQTSMYLCASETGMETQYFGPGTRLLVL.

The V and J genes are TRBV28 and TRBJ2-2, with D unclear. The CDR3 length is 12 residues. Germline assignment: CDR1 MDHEN and CDR2 SYDVKM. Trimming pared 0 bases from V and 6 bases from J, leaving 2 bases between. The CDR3 bases are TGTGCCAGCAGTTTATGGGCCGGGGAGCTGTTTTTT. Protein: CASSLWAGELFF.

This chain links TRBV7-3 with TRBJ2-3; TRBD2 matches 7 bases. The CDR3 extends over 15 amino acids. Germline-derived CDR1 and CDR2 are SGHTA and FQGTGA. V was pared by 3 bases and J by 1 base, with 4 bases of the junction left unmatched. CDR3 nucleotide sequence: TGTGCCAGCAGCTTGAGTCGGGGGGGCACAGATACGCAGTATTTT. Translated, it gives CASSLSRGGTDTQYF. The variable domain in full, with the rest retrieved from reference TRBV7-3 and TRBJ2-3, is GAGVSQTPSNKVTEKGKYVELRCDPISGHTALYWYRQSLGQGPEFLIYFQGTGAADDSGLPNDRFFAVRPEGSVSTLKIQRTERGDSAVYLCASSLSRGGTDTQYFGPGTRLTVL.

The chain is built from TRBV7-2 and TRBJ2-7; D may be TRBD1 or TRBD2 (6 bases each). The length of the CDR3 is 17 residues. The V gene lost 5 bases and the J gene lost 2 bases, with 22 bases spanning the gap. Germline V gives CDR1 SGHTA, CDR2 FQGNSA. The chain's CDR3 is CASSTKGGKGRAYEQYF. The CDR3 DNA reads as TGTGCCAGCAGCACGAAAGGGGGGAAAGGCAGAGCCTACGAGCAGTACTTC.

The chain couples TRBV15 to TRBJ2-1; D gene uncertain. Trimming removed 0 bases at V and 5 bases at J, with 11 bases between. CDR3 length: 15 amino acids. Germline values: CDR1 LNHNV, CDR2 YYDKDF (reference sequence). The CDR3 region has the DNA TGTGCCACCAGCAGAGATGCCAGCTATAACAATGAGCAGTTCTTC. Translated, it gives CATSRDASYNNEQFF.

The V call is TRBV6-6, the J call TRBJ2-1; D is unresolved. Germline values: CDR1 MNHNY, CDR2 SVGAGI (reference sequence). There are 13 residues in the CDR3. V was trimmed by 4 bases and J by 0 bases, leaving 4 bases between them. The CDR3 sequence: CASSLSSYNEQFF. The CDR3 DNA follows: TGTGCCAGCAGTTTAAGCTCCTACAATGAGCAGTTCTTC.

This clone was seen only a few times. The rearrangement joins TRBV27 to TRBJ1-2; the match to TRBD1 covers 7 bases. The CDR3 is 14 amino acids. Germline V gene lookup returns CDR1 MNHEY and CDR2 SMNVEV (reference sequence). The trim removed 3 bases at V and 4 bases at J, leaving 5 bases unmatched. The CDR3 reads CASSLGRGSYGYTF. The CDR3 DNA sequence: TGTGCCAGCAGTTTGGGCAGGGGGAGCTATGGCTACACCTTC.

The rearrangement uses TRBV9 and TRBJ1-1; D is perhaps TRBD1 (5 bases). Trimming stripped 0 bases from V and 7 bases from J, with 13 bases between. The CDR3 extends over 14 amino acids. In germline, CDR1 is SGDLS, CDR2 YYNGEE. In DNA, the CDR3 is TGTGCCAGCAGCGTAGCGTGGGGCGGGAGTGAAGCTTTCTTT. It is translated as CASSVAWGGSEAFF.

The CDR3 here is CASRGGAGANVLTF. The CDR3 nucleotides are TGCGCCAGCAGAGGGGGGGCCGGGGCCAACGTCCTGACTTTC. The rearrangement joins TRBV4-1 to TRBJ2-6; D may be TRBD2 (7 bases). Germline values: CDR1 MGHRA, CDR2 YSYEKL. The CDR3 sequence is 14 residues long. Trimming removed 6 bases at V and 4 bases at J, with 10 bases between.

J is TRBJ1-2 and V is TRBV2; 7 nucleotides match TRBD1. Germline V CDR1 and CDR2: SNHLY, FYNNEI. CDR3 length: 15 residues. Trimming took 5 bases from V and 2 from J; bases not matched to a gene: 8. The CDR3 DNA follows: TGTGCCAGCAGTCGGACAGGTAACCTAAACTATGGCTACACCTTC. As protein: CASSRTGNLNYGYTF.

The genes are TRBV9 and TRBJ2-5; a weak D match, TRBD1 (5 bases). Trimming left V 1 base short and J 3 bases short, with 10 bases between. The germline CDR1 and CDR2 sequences are SGDLS and YYNGEE. This CDR3 contains 14 residues. CDR3 region: CASSVSVGEETQYF. The CDR3 DNA reads TGTGCCAGCAGCGTAAGTGTAGGGGAAGAGACCCAGTACTTC.

This sequence joins TRBV7-8 and TRBJ1-3; D gene uncertain. The CDR3 extends over 13 amino acids. Trimming stripped 3 bases from V and 3 bases from J, with 6 bases between. The germline V gene encodes CDR1 SGHVS and CDR2 FQNEAQ. The CDR3, as DNA: TGTGCCAGCAGCTTCGTCAGTGGAAACACCATATATTTT. Residues: CASSFVSGNTIYF.

The CDR3 is CAISEIPTSEDTQYF. DNA of the CDR3: TGTGCCATCAGTGAGATCCCCACCTCAGAAGATACGCAGTATTTT. V is TRBV10-3 and J is TRBJ2-3; the D is unclear. This CDR3 spans 15 amino acids. Germline V lookup: CDR1 ENHRY, CDR2 SYGVKD. V lost 2 bases and J 5 bases, leaving 14 bases between the germline ends.

The chain joins TRBV11-2 to TRBJ1-1; TRBD1 might be the D (5 bases). Germline V gives CDR1 SGHAT, CDR2 FQNNGV. The CDR3 contains 14 residues. With 0 bases removed from V and 2 bases from J, the gap between germline ends came to 7 bases. For the CDR3, the DNA is TGTGCCAGCAGCTTAGATGGGGGAAACACTGAAGCTTTCTTT. It encodes CASSLDGGNTEAFF.

This clone was seen only a few times. J is TRBJ1-1 and V is TRBV7-3; the D is unclear. The V gene's germline CDR1 is SGHTA and CDR2 FQGTGA. This CDR3 comprises 15 residues. Trimming stripped 0 bases from V and 1 base from J, with 9 bases between. CDR3 coding DNA: TGTGCCAGCAGCTTAACTCCTTCAGGGAACACTGAAGCTTTCTTT. Translated: CASSLTPSGNTEAFF.

About this clone: Sequence at one end of the junction differs from germline and may be a read error. The J gene is TRBJ1-2, the V gene TRBV30; TRBD1 agrees at 8 bases. The CDR3 consists of 13 residues. The germline V gene has CDR1 GTSNPN and CDR2 SVGIG (reference sequence). The CDR3 sequence: CAWSRDDRGSLNF. CDR3 bases: TGTGCCTGGAGTCGCGATGACAGGGGTTCTCTGAATTTC.

This sequence joins TRBV27 and TRBJ1-3, with D possibly TRBD1 on 5 matching bases. Trimming stripped 4 bases from V and 1 base from J, with 8 bases between. Germline assignment: CDR1 MNHEY and CDR2 SMNVEV (reference sequence). The CDR3 totals 14 residues. The CDR3 loop reads CASSSGGSGNTIYF. The CDR3 nucleotides are TGTGCCAGCAGTTCGGGGGGGTCTGGAAACACCATATATTTT.

Regarding this clone: This CDR3 is also generated by other DNA sequences in the sample. The chain couples TRBV19 to TRBJ2-1; D is unresolved. The CDR3 runs 11 residues. The V and J ends lost 8 bases and 6 bases respectively, with 8 bases between them. CDR1 and CDR2 (germline): LNHDA, SQIVND (reference sequence). The CDR3 loop is CASSILNEQFF. For the CDR3, the DNA is TGTGCCAGTTCTATACTCAATGAGCAGTTCTTC. Full variable domain (remainder filled in from reference TRBV19 and TRBJ2-1): DGGITQSPKYLFRKEGQNVTLSCEQNLNHDAMYWYRQDPGQGLRLIYYSQIVNDFQKGDIAEGYSVSREKKESFPLTVTSAQKNPTAFYLCASSILNEQFFGPGTRLTVL.

This clone was seen a few times. The chain employs TRBV10-3 and TRBJ2-7, with a possible D match to TRBD1 (5 bases). This CDR3 comprises 13 residues. CDR1 and CDR2 (germline): ENHRY, SYGVKD. The V end was cut by 6 bases, the J end by 2 bases, with 11 bases between. The CDR3 is CAIRDIPTYEQYF. The CDR3 DNA is TGTGCCATCAGGGACATACCTACCTACGAGCAGTACTTC.

The rearrangement links TRBV25-1 to TRBJ2-5; the match to TRBD1 covers 8 bases. The CDR3 totals 14 residues. Looked up from germline, CDR1 is MGHDK and CDR2 is SYGVNS. V shed 6 bases, J shed 5 bases, and the junction held 8 bases outside the gene matches. The CDR3 DNA reads as TGTGCCAGCAGAGACAGGGGTGAGACGGAGACCCAGTACTTC. Protein product: CASRDRGETETQYF.

V is TRBV7-9 and J is TRBJ1-4; no definite D call. From germline, CDR1 is SEHNR and CDR2 FQNEAQ (reference sequence). Trimming stripped 6 bases from V and 5 bases from J, with 4 bases between. The CDR3 spans 11 residues. DNA of the CDR3: TGTGCCAGCAGTCCAAATGAAAAACTGTTTTTT. Translating gives CASSPNEKLFF. Supplemented by reference TRBV7-9 and TRBJ1-4, the full variable domain reads DTGVSQNPRHKITKRGQNVTFRCDPISEHNRLYWYRQTLGQGPEFLTYFQNEAQLEKSRLLSDRFSAERPKGSFSTLEIQRTEQGDSAMYLCASSPNEKLFFGSGTQLSVL.

This chain links TRBV18 with TRBJ2-1; 7 nucleotides agree with TRBD2. The CDR3 has 15 amino acids. Germline-derived CDR1 and CDR2 are KGHSH and LQKENI. Unmatched junction bases numbered 6, after V lost 3 bases and J lost 4 bases. DNA for the CDR3: TGTGCCAGCTCACCGGGGGGGGGAGCTTACAATGAGCAGTTCTTC. It translates to CASSPGGGAYNEQFF.

This chain joins TRBV7-6 and TRBJ2-2; no firm D call. The V gene's germline CDR1 is SGHVS and CDR2 FNYEAQ. This CDR3 is built from 16 residues. Trimming removed 3 bases from V and 6 bases from J, with 17 bases in between. CDR3 in amino acids: CASSFSSLVVAGELFF. Written as DNA, the CDR3 is TGTGCCAGCAGCTTTTCATCCCTAGTAGTAGCCGGGGAGCTGTTTTTT.

The chain employs TRBV19 and TRBJ2-3; 11 bases match TRBD2. Per the germline V gene, CDR1 is LNHDA and CDR2 is SQIVND (reference sequence). The CDR3 consists of 14 residues. The V segment lost 9 bases and the J segment 5 bases; nucleotides outside the gene matches: 7. The CDR3 is CASSASGRLDTQYF. DNA for the CDR3: TGTGCCAGCTCGGCTAGCGGGAGGTTAGATACGCAGTATTTT.